The following is a T cell receptor (beta chain) sequence with its context. Antigen: not known. The CDR3 has 14 amino acids. CDR1 is LGHNA, CDR2 YNFKEQ, per germline. The V end lost 4 bases, the J end lost 4 bases, and 13 bases lay between the germline ends. These data originate in a study of shared clonotypes between healthy human individuals. Everyone who donated was a Caucasian adult who lived in Nashville, Tennessee. Investigators divided CD4+ cells into CD45RA+ naive and CD45RA-negative memory subsets. Findings and limits, study-wide: The study generally estimated greater richness for naive than memory subsets. The authors sampled blood alone, and tissue repertoires likely differ.

Only in-frame clones appear in the TCRdb table, and some are missing; sequencing was by immunoSEQ multiplex PCR. The sample includes around 1.1 million clones, 70% to 85% of them seen just once. The receptor comes from a young man in good health. Some clones in this sample may be carry-over from other donors' samples. This rearrangement joins TRBV4-2 to TRBJ1-2; D is unclear. Sequencing input: memory CD4+ T cells from PBMCs. As to subset: CD45RA-negative fraction. The CDR3 spells CASSPRVLGYGYTF. CDR3 nucleotides: TGTGCCAGCAGCCCCCGGGTATTAGGCTATGGCTACACCTTC.